The 20 T cell receptor beta chains reported below all come from one sample, sequenced in a study of T-cell memory formation after mild COVID-19. TCRdb processed the 5' RACE reads anew with MiXCR; each CDR3 protein has one entry. The data show some 130,000 distinct CDR3 sequences, 16% seen once. Specimen: PBMCs or a T cell subset sorted from them (not recorded which). The source is an adult woman who had mild COVID-19 (a few samples of this study predate the infection). Cell type and time point are not known.

This clonotype was recorded once. The rearrangement uses TRBV19 and TRBJ2-1; D gene unclear. Trimming took 5 bases from V and 9 from J, leaving 11 bases between them. The CDR3 runs 12 residues. Germline lookup yields CDR1 LNHDA and CDR2 SQIVND (reference sequence). The CDR3 DNA reads TGTGCCAGTAGTCATAAGGCGAGTGAGCAGTTCTTC. Translation gives CASSHKASEQFF.

There are a few counts of this clonotype. This chain joins TRBV27 and TRBJ2-3; weak D call: TRBD2 (5 bases). V shed 8 bases and J shed 2 bases, with 14 bases lying between them. This CDR3 comprises 14 residues. Germline assignment: CDR1 MNHEY and CDR2 SMNVEV (reference sequence). The CDR3 DNA sequence: TGTGCCAGCGGAGATAGGGAGAACACAGATACGCAGTATTTT. Protein product: CASGDRENTDTQYF.

This clonotype was found a few times. This sequence joins TRBV4-1 and TRBJ2-7; 11 bases agree with TRBD2. Germline V lookup: CDR1 MGHRA, CDR2 YSYEKL. The V and J ends lost 2 bases and 1 base, in that order; junction bases with no gene match: 4. The CDR3 runs 16 residues. Here the CDR3 reads CASSQPTSGGSYEQYF. The CDR3 DNA is TGCGCCAGCAGCCAACCTACTAGCGGGGGATCCTACGAGCAGTACTTC.

This clonotype came up many times. The junction departs from the called germline gene at one end, perhaps through a read error. This chain joins TRBV7-7 and TRBJ2-5; 7 bases map to TRBD2. The CDR3 runs 15 residues. Germline V CDR1 and CDR2: SSHAT, FNYEAQ (reference sequence). As DNA, the CDR3 is TGTGCTAGCAGCGGGTCTTGGGGGGGTCAAGAGACCCAGTACTTC. Its translation is CASSGSWGGQETQYF. Looking up the rest from reference TRBV7-7 and TRBJ2-5 gives the full variable domain: GAGVSQSPRYKVTKRGQDVTLRCDPISSHATLYWYQQALGQGPEFLTYFNYEAQPDKSGLPSDRFSAERPEGSISTLTIQRTEQRDSAMYRCASSGSWGGQETQYFGPGTRLLVL.

A few counts support this clonotype. This sequence joins TRBV7-9 and TRBJ2-1; TRBD2 matches 13 bases. V lost 3 bases and J lost 8; bases outside the gene matches: 4. Germline CDR1 SEHNR, CDR2 FQNEAQ (reference sequence). The CDR3 runs 15 residues. The CDR3 DNA follows: TGTGCCAGCAGCTTCGGACTAGCGGGAGTATATGAGCAGTTCTTC. Its translation: CASSFGLAGVYEQFF.

This clonotype has just a few counts. V and J are TRBV7-9 and TRBJ2-7, with 7 bases that match TRBD2. V dropped 5 bases and J dropped 5; count of bases not matched to a gene: 18. Germline CDR1 reads SEHNR; CDR2 reads FQNEAQ (reference sequence). The CDR3 sequence is 17 residues long. This CDR3 is CASSLYSWGGRKNEQYF. The CDR3 nucleotides are TGTGCCAGCAGCCTTTATTCGTGGGGGGGTCGAAAGAACGAGCAGTACTTC.

This clonotype was observed a handful of times. The chain couples TRBV7-9 to TRBJ2-3, with no clear D. The CDR3 has 12 amino acids. Germline V gives CDR1 SEHNR, CDR2 FQNEAQ (reference sequence). Trimming pared 1 base from V and 7 bases from J, leaving 6 bases between. In DNA, the CDR3 is TGTGCCAGCAGCTTAGTAGGTAATACGCAGTATTTT. Translating gives CASSLVGNTQYF.

The rearrangement links TRBV15 to TRBJ1-5; D is unresolved. The V gene lost 0 bases and the J gene lost 3 bases, with 9 bases spanning the gap. Germline V lookup: CDR1 LNHNV, CDR2 YYDKDF (reference sequence). The CDR3 runs 15 residues. DNA for the CDR3: TGTGCCACCAGCAGAGATCAATCGATCAATCAGCCCCAGCATTTT. Amino acid sequence: CATSRDQSINQPQHF.

This clonotype was seen ten or more times. V is TRBV4-3 and J is TRBJ2-2; D gene ambiguous. CDR3 length: 11 residues. V lost 4 bases and J 6 bases, leaving 3 bases between the germline ends. Germline V gene data show CDR1 as LGHNA and CDR2 as YSLEER. CDR3: CASSRAGELFF. For the CDR3, the DNA is TGCGCCAGCAGCCGGGCCGGGGAGCTGTTTTTT.

This clonotype was detected a few times. This chain connects TRBV14 to TRBJ2-5, with TRBD2 matching over 9 bases. There are 15 residues in the CDR3. Germline lookup yields CDR1 SGHDN and CDR2 FVKESK. With V trimmed by 1 base and J by 2 bases, 2 bases remained unmatched. CDR3 residues: CASSQGGLAQETQYF. Written as DNA, the CDR3 is TGTGCCAGCAGCCAAGGGGGACTAGCACAAGAGACCCAGTACTTC.

This clonotype showed up just once. The chain couples TRBV7-3 to TRBJ1-1; 10 bases are shared with TRBD1. V shed 2 bases and J 6 bases; nucleotides not matched to a gene: 3. CDR1 and CDR2 from the germline V gene are SGHTA and FQGTGA. CDR3 length: 14 amino acids. The CDR3 region is CASSLGTGVSEAFF. CDR3 nucleotide sequence: TGTGCCAGCAGCTTAGGGACAGGGGTATCTGAAGCTTTCTTT.

This clonotype turned up a few times. The chain recombines TRBV9 with TRBJ2-7, with D possibly being TRBD2 (5 bases). Germline values: CDR1 SGDLS, CDR2 YYNGEE. The CDR3 loop spans 14 amino acids. Trimming stripped 1 base from V and 2 bases from J, with 10 bases between. The CDR3 spells CASSVTPGTYEQYF. CDR3 in DNA: TGTGCCAGCAGCGTAACTCCGGGGACCTACGAGCAGTACTTC.

The V gene is TRBV10-3, the J gene TRBJ2-3; D may be TRBD1 or TRBD2 (5 bases each). Trimming left V 6 bases short and J 7 bases short, with 8 bases between. The germline CDR1 and CDR2 sequences are ENHRY and SYGVKD. The CDR3 spans 11 residues. The CDR3 reads CAISTGHTQYF. CDR3 nucleotides: TGTGCCATCAGCACGGGACATACGCAGTATTTT.

J is TRBJ2-2 and V is TRBV29-1, with 7 bases aligning to TRBD1. There are 13 residues in the CDR3. V gave up 8 bases and J gave up 2 bases; unmatched junction bases: 5. CDR1 is SQVTM and CDR2 is ANQGSEA in the germline V gene. The DNA of the CDR3 is TGCAGCATAGGGACAGCTAACACCGGGGAGCTGTTTTTT. As protein: CSIGTANTGELFF.

This clonotype occurred a few times. The chain recombines TRBV3-1 with TRBJ2-3; TRBD1 agrees at 8 bases. This CDR3 contains 16 residues. Germline lookup yields CDR1 LGHDT and CDR2 YNNKEL (reference sequence). The V segment lost 1 base and the J segment 6 bases; nucleotides outside the gene matches: 9. CDR3 sequence: CASSQAGTGPRDTQYF. CDR3 nucleotides: TGTGCCAGCAGCCAAGCCGGGACAGGACCCCGCGATACGCAGTATTTT.

The J gene is TRBJ2-1, the V gene TRBV5-1; 11 bases match TRBD2. J gave up 6 bases and V 4 bases, and 9 bases lay outside the gene matches. Germline V gene sequence: CDR1 SGHRS, CDR2 YFSETQ. CDR3 length: 16 amino acids. CDR3 loop: CASSLVAGGPSNEQFF. DNA for the CDR3: TGCGCCAGCAGCCTTGTAGCGGGAGGGCCATCCAATGAGCAGTTCTTC.

V is TRBV18 and J is TRBJ2-7; D might be TRBD1 (6 bases). Germline CDR1 is KGHSH and CDR2 is LQKENI. CDR3 length equals 15 residues. V was trimmed by 2 bases and J by 4 bases, leaving 15 bases between them. This CDR3 reads CASSPGTRVSYEQYF. The DNA of the CDR3 is TGTGCCAGCTCACCAGGGACAAGGGTATCATACGAGCAGTACTTC.

This clonotype has only a few counts. The chain uses TRBV2 and TRBJ1-1, with D maybe TRBD1 (6 bases). The CDR3 spans 16 residues. The germline gives CDR1 SNHLY, CDR2 FYNNEI. Trimming removed 6 bases from V and 2 bases from J, with 19 bases in between. The CDR3 loop is CASSGKSGTINTEAFF. The CDR3 DNA sequence: TGTGCCAGCAGCGGCAAGAGCGGGACAATAAACACTGAAGCTTTCTTT.

The J gene is TRBJ2-2, the V gene TRBV11-2, with D maybe TRBD2 (5 bases). The CDR3 extends over 13 amino acids. Germline V gene lookup returns CDR1 SGHAT and CDR2 FQNNGV. The germline V and J ends were trimmed by 8 bases and 7 bases, with 14 bases remaining between them. CDR3 residues: CASWRWTHGELFF. The CDR3 nucleotides are TGTGCCAGCTGGAGATGGACTCACGGGGAGCTGTTTTTT.

This clonotype was recorded a few times. This rearrangement joins TRBV9 to TRBJ2-3; possible D gene TRBD2, 5 bases. Deletions cut 4 bases from V and 4 bases from J, with 22 bases between. This CDR3 is built from 17 residues. The germline V gene encodes CDR1 SGDLS and CDR2 YYNGEE. Here the CDR3 reads CASSSPSRGSSSDTQYF. The CDR3 region has the DNA TGTGCCAGCAGCTCCCCCTCACGGGGTAGCTCGTCAGATACGCAGTATTTT.